What follows are 26 T cell receptor beta chains derived from one specimen sequenced in a study of OX40 agonist ivuxolimab in advanced cancers. Profiling relied on immunoSEQ multiplex PCR, and the TCRdb table lists in-frame clones only, not all of them. Counted here are about 84,000 clones, approximately 80% occurring once; the ten biggest clones make up about 2.7%. The specimen was CD4+ or CD8+ T cells sorted from blood, collected in a trial of the OX40 agonist ivuxolimab. The receptors shown here come from an adult with an advanced solid tumor such as melanoma, head and neck, liver or kidney cancer.

This sequence joins TRBV7-2 and TRBJ2-3; D remains unclear. V lost 6 bases, J lost 0 bases, and 10 bases lay in between. The CDR3 is made up of 14 amino acids. CDR1 and CDR2 from the germline V gene are SGHTA and FQGNSA. The CDR3 is CASRLMGSTDTQYF. CDR3 coding DNA: TGTGCCAGCAGGCTGATGGGGAGCACAGATACGCAGTATTTT. Combining the CDR3 with reference TRBV7-2 and TRBJ2-3 gives the whole variable domain GAGVSQSPSNKVTEKGKDVELRCDPISGHTALYWYRQSLGQGLEFLIYFQGNSAPDKSGLPSDRFSAERTGGSVSTLTIQRTQQEDSAVYLCASRLMGSTDTQYFGPGTRLTVL.

The gene calls are TRBV29-1 and TRBJ1-3, with D possibly being TRBD1 (5 bases). The CDR3 loop spans 13 amino acids. The V gene lost 4 bases and the J gene lost 4 bases, with 11 bases spanning the gap. Germline V gene sequence: CDR1 SQVTM, CDR2 ANQGSEA. CDR3 protein: CSVGGEIGNTIYF. The CDR3 DNA is TGCAGCGTTGGAGGGGAAATAGGAAACACCATATATTTT.

This clone has only a few counts. The rearrangement links TRBV19 to TRBJ2-1, with a weak D call TRBD2 (5 bases). Germline lookup yields CDR1 LNHDA and CDR2 SQIVND (reference sequence). The CDR3 runs to 15 residues. Trimming removed 7 bases from V and 7 bases from J, with 20 bases in between. CDR3 sequence (DNA): TGTGCCAGTAATGCTGGAGGCCTGTCGTGGAATGAGCAGTTCTTC. Residues: CASNAGGLSWNEQFF.

The CDR3 coding sequence is TGTGCCAGCTCCCCTTCGACAGGGGGCGATGGCTACACCTTC. Protein: CASSPSTGGDGYTF. The chain has TRBV18 and TRBJ1-2, with 10 bases matching TRBD1. Germline lookup yields CDR1 KGHSH and CDR2 LQKENI. V was clipped by 6 bases and J by 6 bases; unmatched bases: 7. This CDR3 region has 14 residues. Full variable domain (remainder filled in from reference TRBV18 and TRBJ1-2): NAGVMQNPRHLVRRRGQEARLRCSPMKGHSHVYWYRQLPEEGLKFMVYLQKENIIDESGMPKERFSAEFPKEGPSILRIQQVVRGDSAAYFCASSPSTGGDGYTFGSGTRLTVV.

V is TRBV2 and J is TRBJ1-5; D is undetermined. The CDR3 consists of 15 residues. The V end lost 5 bases, the J end lost 2 bases, and 13 bases lay between the germline ends. Germline CDR1 and CDR2: SNHLY and FYNNEI. CDR3: CASSMWEEGNQPQHF. The CDR3 DNA reads as TGTGCCAGCAGTATGTGGGAAGAGGGCAATCAGCCCCAGCATTTT.

This chain uses TRBV7-8 with TRBJ1-6; tentatively, D is TRBD1 (5 bases). The CDR3 has 15 residues. Germline V gives CDR1 SGHVS, CDR2 FQNEAQ. V lost 1 base, J lost 10 bases, and 14 bases lay in between. The CDR3 here is CASSLESGYRSPLHF. The CDR3 region has the DNA TGTGCCAGCAGCTTAGAGTCAGGGTATAGGTCACCCCTCCACTTT.

The rearrangement links TRBV25-1 to TRBJ2-1, with a weak D call TRBD1 (5 bases). This CDR3 is built from 12 residues. The V gene lost 3 bases and the J gene lost 9 bases, with 9 bases spanning the gap. Germline assignment: CDR1 MGHDK and CDR2 SYGVNS. The CDR3 nucleotides read TGTGCCAGCAGTGAGCAGCAGGGTGAGCAGTTCTTC. Translation gives CASSEQQGEQFF.

The chain links TRBV18 to TRBJ1-6; no definite D call. The CDR3 length is 15 residues. Germline-derived CDR1 and CDR2 are KGHSH and LQKENI. V was cut by 3 bases and J by 9 bases, with 15 bases left in between. The CDR3 DNA is TGTGCCAGCTCACCCGGACTCGCAGGAATTTCACCCCTCCACTTT. As protein: CASSPGLAGISPLHF.

The chain joins TRBV29-1 to TRBJ2-7, with a possible D match to TRBD1 (6 bases). Germline V gene data show CDR1 as SQVTM and CDR2 as ANQGSEA. The CDR3 loop spans 17 amino acids. Trimming removed 4 bases from V and 0 bases from J, with 22 bases in between. The CDR3 protein is CSVAGRGPLSSSYEQYF. CDR3 coding DNA: TGCAGCGTTGCAGGCAGGGGCCCGTTGAGTAGCTCCTACGAGCAGTACTTC.

The chain is built from TRBV30 and TRBJ1-6; weak D call: TRBD1 (6 bases). V was pared by 4 bases and J by 8 bases, with 9 bases between. The CDR3 sequence is 12 residues long. Germline V CDR1 and CDR2: GTSNPN, SVGIG (reference sequence). As DNA, the CDR3 is TGTGCCTGGAAAGGGGGTGATTCACCCCTCCACTTT. It is translated as CAWKGGDSPLHF.

In this sample, this clone turned up once. J is TRBJ2-2 and V is TRBV28; 14 bases are a match to TRBD2. V was pared by 5 bases and J by 5 bases, with 10 bases of the junction left unmatched. The CDR3 totals 18 residues. The germline V gene has CDR1 MDHEN and CDR2 SYDVKM. In DNA, the CDR3 is TGTGCCAGCAGTAAGGGGACTAGCGGGGGATTTTTTACCGGGGAGCTGTTTTTT. As protein: CASSKGTSGGFFTGELFF.

The V gene is TRBV6-6, the J gene TRBJ2-2; 8 bases match TRBD1. The CDR3 is 16 amino acids. Trimming took 2 bases from V and 5 from J; bases not matched to a gene: 7. Germline V gene data show CDR1 as MNHNY and CDR2 as SVGAGI (reference sequence). The CDR3 sequence is CASSYLGTGRTGELFF. In DNA form, the CDR3 reads TGTGCCAGCAGTTACCTTGGGACAGGAAGGACCGGGGAGCTGTTTTTT.

This rearrangement joins TRBV28 to TRBJ2-5, with D possibly matching TRBD1 (6 bases). The CDR3 is 14 amino acids. V dropped 6 bases and J dropped 4 bases, with 15 bases sitting between them. The germline CDR1 and CDR2 sequences are MDHEN and SYDVKM. The DNA of the CDR3 is TGTGCCAGCAGCGTACAGGGAAATAGAGAGACCCAGTACTTC. This translates into CASSVQGNRETQYF.

V is TRBV27 and J is TRBJ2-7; perhaps TRBD1 as D (6 bases). CDR1 MNHEY and CDR2 SMNVEV come from the germline V gene (reference sequence). The V end was cut by 2 bases, the J end by 4 bases, with 18 bases between. The CDR3 has 16 residues. CDR3 loop: CASSLGPAGVGYEQYF. CDR3 DNA: TGTGCCAGCAGTTTAGGACCGGCAGGGGTGGGGTACGAGCAGTACTTC.

This rearrangement joins TRBV28 to TRBJ1-5; no reliable D call. Trimming left V 5 bases short and J 0 bases short, with 14 bases between. CDR3 length: 16 residues. Germline lookup yields CDR1 MDHEN and CDR2 SYDVKM. The DNA for the CDR3 is TGTGCCAGCAGTCCAAACAGTTTCCTTAGCAATCAGCCCCAGCATTTT. Amino acids: CASSPNSFLSNQPQHF.

The J gene is TRBJ1-1, the V gene TRBV7-2; TRBD1 matches 8 bases. V dropped 5 bases and J dropped 5; count of bases not matched to a gene: 10. The CDR3 is 15 amino acids. Looked up from germline, CDR1 is SGHTA and CDR2 is FQGNSA. The CDR3: CASSRAGGAETEAFF. Written as DNA, the CDR3 is TGTGCCAGCAGCCGTGCAGGGGGCGCGGAGACTGAAGCTTTCTTT.

The J gene is TRBJ1-6, the V gene TRBV6-5, with 10 bases identical to TRBD1. Unmatched junction bases numbered 9, after V lost 5 bases and J lost 14 bases. This CDR3 comprises 14 residues. Germline V gene sequence: CDR1 MNHEY, CDR2 SVGAGI. Here the CDR3 DNA reads TGTGCCAGCAGTCGGGACAGGGGTGGATATACCCTCCACTTT. Translating it yields CASSRDRGGYTLHF.

This chain joins TRBV7-2 and TRBJ2-5; D is uncertain. This CDR3 spans 13 amino acids. The V and J ends lost 6 bases and 2 bases respectively, with 10 bases between them. Germline CDR1 reads SGHTA; CDR2 reads FQGNSA. This CDR3 is CASSTRVQETQYF. The CDR3 DNA follows: TGTGCCAGCAGTACCCGGGTACAAGAGACCCAGTACTTC.

The DNA of the CDR3 is TGTGCCAGCAGTTACGGCGGGGGGGTCCAAGAGACCCAGTACTTC. Residues: CASSYGGGVQETQYF. V is TRBV6-5 and J is TRBJ2-5, with 9 bases identical to TRBD2. Germline V gene data show CDR1 as MNHEY and CDR2 as SVGAGI. Losses at the gene ends were 2 bases for V and 1 base for J; bases not matched to a gene: 2. The CDR3 has 15 residues.

This clone was seen a single time. This sequence joins TRBV27 and TRBJ1-4, with 8 bases matching TRBD1. The CDR3 covers 14 residues. J lost 8 bases, V lost 4 bases, and 6 bases had no gene match. Per germline, CDR1 MNHEY and CDR2 SMNVEV (reference sequence). The DNA of the CDR3 is TGTGCCAGCAGTTCTCAGGGGGCTGGGGAAAAACTGTTTTTT. Protein sequence: CASSSQGAGEKLFF.

V gene TRBV10-2 combines with J gene TRBJ2-5; TRBD1 matches at 10 bases. V lost 5 bases, J lost 4 bases, and 7 bases stayed unmatched. This CDR3 spans 15 amino acids. Germline CDR1 reads WSHSY; CDR2 reads SAAADI. CDR3 region: CASSSRDRGSETQYF. Here the CDR3 DNA reads TGCGCCAGCAGTTCCCGGGACAGGGGATCAGAGACCCAGTACTTC.

This clone was detected a few times. The genes are TRBV6-5 and TRBJ2-1; no reliable D call. Germline-derived CDR1 and CDR2 are MNHEY and SVGAGI. This CDR3 is 12 amino acids long. Trimming took off 6 bases at V and 6 bases at J, with 9 bases between the two ends. CDR3 bases: TGTGCCAGCAGCCGACACATCAATGAGCAGTTCTTC. The encoded protein is CASSRHINEQFF.

The chain employs TRBV6-5 and TRBJ2-3; possibly TRBD2 for D (5 bases). The CDR3 is made up of 12 amino acids. With 4 bases removed from V and 9 bases from J, the gap between germline ends came to 11 bases. The germline gives CDR1 MNHEY, CDR2 SVGAGI. The CDR3 bases are TGTGCCAGCAGTTTCCCGGGGAACACGCAGTATTTT. Encoded protein: CASSFPGNTQYF.

This clone was detected a few times. This chain connects TRBV6-5 to TRBJ2-7; 10 bases fit TRBD1. Losses at the gene ends were 7 bases for V and 2 bases for J; bases not matched to a gene: 8. Germline CDR1 and CDR2: MNHEY and SVGAGI. The CDR3 totals 15 residues. This chain's CDR3 is CASNPGQGDTYEQYV. In DNA form, the CDR3 reads TGTGCCAGCAACCCTGGACAGGGGGACACCTACGAGCAGTACGTC.

The chain recombines TRBV25-1 with TRBJ1-6; TRBD1 matches at 10 bases. The V gene end was trimmed by 6 bases and the J gene end by 5 bases; junction bases not matched to a gene: 4. Germline loops: CDR1 MGHDK, CDR2 SYGVNS. The CDR3 is 15 residues long. The CDR3 DNA follows: TGTGCCAGCAGGGGACAGGGGCTGGATAATTCACCCCTCCACTTT. Its protein is CASRGQGLDNSPLHF.

The chain uses TRBV2 and TRBJ2-7; no firm D call. The length of the CDR3 is 12 residues. Germline V gives CDR1 SNHLY, CDR2 FYNNEI. The V end lost 2 bases, the J end lost 4 bases, and 6 bases lay between the germline ends. CDR3 DNA sequence: TGTGCCAGCAGTGAAAGGTCATACGAGCAGTACTTC. It specifies CASSERSYEQYF.